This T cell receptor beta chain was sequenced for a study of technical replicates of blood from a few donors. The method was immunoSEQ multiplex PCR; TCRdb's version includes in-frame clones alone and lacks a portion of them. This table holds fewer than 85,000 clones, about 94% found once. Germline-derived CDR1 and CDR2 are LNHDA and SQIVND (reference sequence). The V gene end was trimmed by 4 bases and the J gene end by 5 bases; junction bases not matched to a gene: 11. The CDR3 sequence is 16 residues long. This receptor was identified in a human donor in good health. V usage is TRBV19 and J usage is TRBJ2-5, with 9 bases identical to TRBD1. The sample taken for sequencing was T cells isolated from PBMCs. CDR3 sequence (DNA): TGTGCCAGTAGTAGCCATTTAGGGACAGGGCCGGAGACCCAGTACTTC. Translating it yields CASSSHLGTGPETQYF.